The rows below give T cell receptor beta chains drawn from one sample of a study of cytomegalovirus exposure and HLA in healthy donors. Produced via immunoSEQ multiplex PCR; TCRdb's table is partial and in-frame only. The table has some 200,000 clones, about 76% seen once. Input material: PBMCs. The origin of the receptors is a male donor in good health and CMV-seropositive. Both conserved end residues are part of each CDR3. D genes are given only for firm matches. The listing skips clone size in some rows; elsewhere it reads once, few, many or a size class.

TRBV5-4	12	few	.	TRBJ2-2	TGTGCCAGCAGCTTGAATGACTGGGAGCTGTTTTTT	CASSLNDWELFF
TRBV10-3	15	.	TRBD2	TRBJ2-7	TGTGCCATCAGAAGCGGGGGGTCCTCCATGTACGAGCAGTACTTC	CAIRSGGSSMYEQYF
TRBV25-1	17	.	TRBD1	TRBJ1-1	TGTGCCAGCATGCGTACTAGAGGGACAGGGGGCATCACTGAAGCTTTCTTT	CASMRTRGTGGITEAFF
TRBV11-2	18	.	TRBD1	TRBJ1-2	TGTGCCAGCAGCTTATCTTCACCGGACAGGGAGTCATCCTATGGCTACACCTTC	CASSLSSPDRESSYGYTF
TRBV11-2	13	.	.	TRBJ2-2	TGTGCCAGCACACTCACGTTCACCGGGGAGCTGTTTTTT	CASTLTFTGELFF
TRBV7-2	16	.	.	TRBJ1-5	TGTGCCAGCAGCTTAGCGGCAGGGGTCGTCAATCAGCCCCAGCATTTT	CASSLAAGVVNQPQHF
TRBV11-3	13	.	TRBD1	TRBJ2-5	TGTGCCAGCAGCTCACAGGGGGCGGTGGAGCAGTACTTC	CASSSQGAVEQYF
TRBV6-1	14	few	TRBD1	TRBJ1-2	TGTGCCAGCCCCCGGGAGGGGGCTAGCTATGGCTACACCTTC	CASPREGASYGYTF
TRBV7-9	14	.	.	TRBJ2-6	TGTGCCAGCAGCTCCGTTTCTGGGGCCAACGTCCTGACTTTC	CASSSVSGANVLTF
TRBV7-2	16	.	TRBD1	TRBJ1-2	TGTGCCAGCAGCTTAGAGCGGGACAGGGTTAATAATGGCTACACCTTC	CASSLERDRVNNGYTF
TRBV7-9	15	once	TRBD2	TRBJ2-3	TGTGCCAGCAGCTTAGAAGCGGGGAGGGCGGATACGCAGTATTTT	CASSLEAGRADTQYF
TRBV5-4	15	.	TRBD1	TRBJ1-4	TGTGCCAGCAGCATAAGGGGGCCAACTAATGAAAAACTGTTTTTT	CASSIRGPTNEKLFF
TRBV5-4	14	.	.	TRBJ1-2	TGTGCCAGCAGCCCGCGACCGAGGGCGCTAGGGTACACCTTC	CASSPRPRALGYTF
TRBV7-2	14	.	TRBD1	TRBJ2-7	TGTGCCAGCAGCCGGGACAGCTATACCTACGAGCAGTACTTC	CASSRDSYTYEQYF
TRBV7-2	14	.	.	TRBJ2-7	TGTGCCAGCAGCTTAAATAGCTTCACCTACGAGCAGTACTTC	CASSLNSFTYEQYF
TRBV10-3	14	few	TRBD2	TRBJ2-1	TGTGCCATCAGCCCTAGCGGGGCCTACAATGAGCAGTTCTTC	CAISPSGAYNEQFF
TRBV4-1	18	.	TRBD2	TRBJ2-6	TGCGCCAGCAGCCAAGCACTAGCGGGGAGCACTGGGGCCAACGTCCTGACTTTC	CASSQALAGSTGANVLTF
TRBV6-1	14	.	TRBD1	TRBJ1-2	TGTGCCAGCAGTCCCCCGACAGGGCCCTATGGCTACACCTTC	CASSPPTGPYGYTF
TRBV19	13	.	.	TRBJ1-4	TGTGCCAGTAACGCGGACAGCTATGAAAAACTGTTTTTT	CASNADSYEKLFF
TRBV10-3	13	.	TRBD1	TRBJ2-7	TGTGCCATCAGTTGGGGACAGGGCTACGAGCAGTACTTC	CAISWGQGYEQYF
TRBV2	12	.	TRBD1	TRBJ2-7	TGTGCCATAAGACAGGGGGCAGGCGAGCAGTACTTC	CAIRQGAGEQYF
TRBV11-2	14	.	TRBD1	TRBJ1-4	TGTGCCAGCAGCCCGGGTGGACAGGGTGAAAAACTGTTTTTT	CASSPGGQGEKLFF
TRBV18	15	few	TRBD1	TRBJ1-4	TGTGCCAGCTCACCTAACCGGGACAGTAATGAAAAACTGTTTTTT	CASSPNRDSNEKLFF
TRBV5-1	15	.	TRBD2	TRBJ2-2	TGCGCCAGCAGACTAGCGGGAGGGAACACCGGGGAGCTGTTTTTT	CASRLAGGNTGELFF
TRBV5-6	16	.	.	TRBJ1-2	TGTGCCAGCAGTCGGAGAGGAGGGCGTCTTGACTATGGCTACACCTTC	CASSRRGGRLDYGYTF
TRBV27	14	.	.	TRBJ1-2	TGTGCCAGCAGTGCGAGGGCGCGGGACTATGGCTACACCTTC	CASSARARDYGYTF
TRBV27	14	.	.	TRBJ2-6	TGTGCCAGCAGTACTCGCTCTGGGGCCAACGTCCTGACTTTC	CASSTRSGANVLTF
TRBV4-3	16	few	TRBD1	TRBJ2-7	TGCGCCAGCAGCCGCGGGGACAGGGCGAGCTCCTACGAGCAGTACTTC	CASSRGDRASSYEQYF
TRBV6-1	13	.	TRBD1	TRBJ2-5	TGTGCCAGTTTGGCCCGGGACAGAGAGACCCAGTACTTC	CASLARDRETQYF
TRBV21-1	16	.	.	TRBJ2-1	TGTGCCAGCAGCAAAGCGACTAGCGGGAGGGACCATGAGCAGTTCTTC	CASSKATSGRDHEQFF
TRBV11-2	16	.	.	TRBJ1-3	TGTGCCAGCAGCTTAGCAGGAACTCTCTCTGGAAACACCATATATTTT	CASSLAGTLSGNTIYF